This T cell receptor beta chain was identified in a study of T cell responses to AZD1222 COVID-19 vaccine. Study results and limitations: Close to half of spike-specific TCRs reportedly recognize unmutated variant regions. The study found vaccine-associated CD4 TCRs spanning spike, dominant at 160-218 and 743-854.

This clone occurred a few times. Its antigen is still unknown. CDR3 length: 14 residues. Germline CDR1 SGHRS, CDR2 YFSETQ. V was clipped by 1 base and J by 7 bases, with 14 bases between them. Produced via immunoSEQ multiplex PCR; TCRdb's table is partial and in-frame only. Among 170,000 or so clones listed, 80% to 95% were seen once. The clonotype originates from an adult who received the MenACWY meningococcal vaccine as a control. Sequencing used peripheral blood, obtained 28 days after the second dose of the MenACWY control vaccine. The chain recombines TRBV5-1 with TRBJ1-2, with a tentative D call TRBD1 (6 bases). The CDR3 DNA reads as TGCGCCAGCAGCTTGAGAGGCAGGGGCTCTGGCTACACCTTC. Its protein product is CASSLRGRGSGYTF.